This T cell receptor (beta chain) was sequenced in a study of blood T cell repertoires in COVID-19 (dated by TCRdb to between 2020 and 2021). Background for the entire study: Collaborator samples came from the United States, Italy and Spain and covered acute and convalescent phases of COVID-19. The sample metadata nearly always contained a de-identified subject ID, COVID-19 status, age in years and sex. Where available, HLA class I and class II types were obtained from metadata supplied by the sample provider rather than from assay-based typing. The repertoires were released in a freely available public database intended as a resource for research on the immune response to SARS-CoV-2. Samples came from the ongoing ImmuneRACE study (first 160 participants) plus 1,254 subjects from 6 global collaborators. The prospective study material was composed of cDNA or gDNA derived from T cells, B-cell-depleted T cells, or PBMCs. Subjects who had been exposed to COVID-19, were actively infected with it, or had recovered from it provided the deeply sampled blood TCRbeta repertoires that made up the dataset. Summary of the overall study and its limitations: How much clinical and demographic metadata was included differed by source and by participant, and the metadata was provided uncurated.

Including the terminal cysteine and phenylalanine, the CDR3 comprises 15 residues. Only CDR3 DNA remains: 45 bases, in frame from the first base. From a lookup of the germline V gene, CDR1 and CDR2 are MDHEN and SYDVKM. Cut back by 2 bases and 0 bases, the V and J ends lie 8 bases apart. As regards this clone: Its antigen is unknown. No base-level quality is on record; no much larger clone is a single base apart.

A second Seattle source provided samples from volunteer blood donors who had recovered from COVID-19. The collaborating institutions used their own protocols to collect whole blood in K2EDTA tubes. For TCRbeta analysis, collaborator samples were shipped as frozen whole blood, as isolated PBMCs, or as DNA extracted from either sample type. The immunoSEQ Assay, a bias-controlled multiplex PCR, was used to amplify TCRbeta CDR3 regions from genomic DNA. In the original analysis: The number of nucleated cells in each sample was estimated from the amplification of reference gene primers within the assay. Sequence reads were collapsed and filtered to measure the absolute abundance of every unique TCRbeta CDR3 rearrangement. For each sample, productive Simpson clonality was calculated as the square root of Simpson's diversity index across productive rearrangements. The table comes from immuneACCESS by way of TCRdb, which keeps in-frame sequences with V and J called. Part of the clones is missing from these tables; in studies checked, under half for an unresolved V gene and the rest for unknown reasons. Clone size and the V and J calls come from that table; the DNA yielded D and trimming. For this sample there are about 270,000 clones; 83% appear just once. The ten biggest clones cover approximately 9% of the sample.

The V and J segments used are TRBV28 and TRBJ1-3; the D gene identity is not certain. The sequenced material came from peripheral blood. This receptor was taken from a woman aged 45-65 years who had recovered from COVID-19. The sequenced DNA is TGTGCCAGCAGTTTAGGCCGTCGCTCTGGAAACACCATATATTTT. This gives the protein CASSLGRRSGNTIYF.